This TCR beta chain was retrieved from a study of CD8 T cells in Susac syndrome. This clonotype was seen more than once but under ten times. What it binds is not known. Sequencing targeted TCR beta in blood CD8+ and CD4+ T cells. FACS was used to enrich TEMRA cells, whereas the CD8+ and CD4+ T cells were obtained by negative isolation. Study findings and constraints: The study conceded that relatively few individuals underwent its TCR sequencing and HLA analysis.

Reverse transcription used about 0.45 to 1 ug RNA and random hexamers. Amplification of TCR beta CDR3 used immunoSEQ multiplex PCR across 54 Vbeta and 13 Jbeta. One entry per CDR3 protein results from TCRdb running MiXCR on the immunoSEQ multiplex PCR reads. The data show roughly 330,000 distinct CDR3 sequences, approximately 90% seen once. This CDR3 contains 14 residues. Germline V gene sequence: CDR1 LNHDA, CDR2 SQIVND (reference sequence). Trimming cost V 3 bases and J 1 base, with 9 bases left between them. The clonotype comes from a human donor with multiple sclerosis. The chain combines TRBV19 with TRBJ1-1, with unresolved D. Material: CD4+ T cells from PBMCs. In nucleotides, the CDR3 is TGTGCCAGTAGTATCGTTCGAGGGAACACTGAAGCTTTCTTT. Residues: CASSIVRGNTEAFF.